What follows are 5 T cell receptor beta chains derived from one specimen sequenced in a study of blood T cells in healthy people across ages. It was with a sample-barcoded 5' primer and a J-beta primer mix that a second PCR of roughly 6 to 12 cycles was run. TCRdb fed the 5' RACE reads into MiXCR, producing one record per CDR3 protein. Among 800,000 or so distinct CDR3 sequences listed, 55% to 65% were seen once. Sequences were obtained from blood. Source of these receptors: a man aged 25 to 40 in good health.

In DNA form, the CDR3 reads TGCGCCAGCAGGTCCGGACTCTATGGCTACACCTTC. As protein: CASRSGLYGYTF. The chain recombines TRBV5-1 with TRBJ1-2, with D hard to call. This CDR3 has 12 amino acids. The germline V gene has CDR1 SGHRS and CDR2 YFSETQ. Trimming left V 5 bases short and J 4 bases short, with 9 bases between.

This CDR3 is CSVEEVEDTEAFF. CDR3 nucleotide sequence: TGCAGCGTTGAGGAGGTGGAGGACACTGAAGCTTTCTTT. This chain links TRBV29-1 with TRBJ1-1; D call uncertain. Germline V lookup: CDR1 SQVTM, CDR2 ANQGSEA. V lost 3 bases and J lost 3, with 11 bases in between. CDR3 length: 13 residues.

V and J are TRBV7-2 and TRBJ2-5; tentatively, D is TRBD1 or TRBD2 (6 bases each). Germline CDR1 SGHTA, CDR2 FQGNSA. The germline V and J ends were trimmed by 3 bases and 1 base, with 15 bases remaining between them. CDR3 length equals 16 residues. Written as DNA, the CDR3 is TGTGCCAGCAGCTTTCAGTCCAGGGGAGGCCAAGAGACCCAGTACTTC. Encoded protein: CASSFQSRGGQETQYF.

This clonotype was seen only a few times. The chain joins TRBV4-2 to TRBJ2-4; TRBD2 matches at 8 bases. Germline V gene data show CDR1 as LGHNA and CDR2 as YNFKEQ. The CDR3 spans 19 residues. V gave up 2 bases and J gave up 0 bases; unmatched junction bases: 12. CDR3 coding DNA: TGTGCCAGCAGCCAAATAGGACTAGCCAAGGCAGTAGCCAAAAACATTCAGTACTTC. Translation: CASSQIGLAKAVAKNIQYF.

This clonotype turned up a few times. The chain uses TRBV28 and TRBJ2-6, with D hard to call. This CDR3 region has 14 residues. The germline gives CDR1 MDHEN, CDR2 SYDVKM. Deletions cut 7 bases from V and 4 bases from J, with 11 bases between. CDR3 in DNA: TGTGCCAGCACTATTACTGGGGGGGCCAACGTCCTGACTTTC. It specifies CASTITGGANVLTF.